This TCR beta chain was sequenced for a study of Tregs in tolerant kidney transplant recipients. The CDR3 consists of 14 residues. Trimming took 5 bases from V and 3 from J, leaving 13 bases between them. CDR1 ENHRY and CDR2 SYGVKD come from the germline V gene. TCRdb's table, derived via immunoSEQ multiplex PCR, lists solely in-frame clones and lacks some. The sample holds 60,000 to 95,000 clones, roughly 98% seen once. The input for sequencing was CD4+ T cells from blood, taken before the transplant. The clonotype was recovered from a human donor who received a combined kidney and bone marrow transplant. The rearrangement links TRBV10-3 to TRBJ1-2; D is perhaps TRBD1 (5 bases). The CDR3 DNA follows: TGTGCCATCAGTCGTACCGGGACTGACTATGGCTACACCTTC. Encoded protein: CAISRTGTDYGYTF.